This T cell receptor (beta chain) was identified in a study of T cell responses to AZD1222 COVID-19 vaccine. Broader study findings: AZD1222 recipients seropositive at baseline numbered only five to seven. With two AZD1222 doses given, Spike-specific TCR breadth and depth both rose.

V trimming: 6 bases; J trimming: 0 bases; junction bases outside the gene matches: 7. Germline CDR1 and CDR2: SEHNR and FQNEAQ (reference sequence). The CDR3 contains 16 residues. TCRdb's copy holds only in-frame clones and misses some; the assay was immunoSEQ multiplex PCR. The sample yields tens of thousands of clones, around 84% seen once. As to this clone: Its antigen is unknown.

The rearrangement uses TRBV7-9 and TRBJ2-2; the match to TRBD2 covers 7 bases. The source of this sequence is an adult in good health. The sample in question was peripheral blood, obtained on day 0 of AZD1222 vaccination. The CDR3 loop is CASREDGGSNTGELFF. CDR3 in DNA: TGTGCCAGCAGGGAAGACGGGGGGTCGAACACCGGGGAGCTGTTTTTT.